What follows are 21 T cell receptor beta chains derived from one specimen sequenced in a study of shared clonotypes between healthy human individuals. Naive CD8 cells comprised CD45RO-negative, CCR7-positively selected cells, excluding terminally differentiated effector memory CD45RA+ cells. Data came from immunoSEQ multiplex PCR; TCRdb stores just in-frame clones and leaves some out. The sample shows about 680,000 clones, about 91% of them seen only once. Sequencing was done on a sample of naive CD8+ T cells sorted from blood. The receptors were sampled from a man aged 25 to 45 in good health.

This chain links TRBV21-1 with TRBJ1-4; the table's D call, TRBD1, has no DNA check behind it. TRBV21-1 represents a pseudogene. The CDR3 covers 15 residues. CDR3 bases: TGTGCCAGCAGCAAAGCGCTCAAGGGGGATGAAAAACTGTTTTTT. It is translated as CASSKALKGDEKLFF.

The CDR3 loop is CASSSWGTTDRPVESEQFF. In DNA form, the CDR3 reads TGTGCCAGCAGCTCGTGGGGCACTACCGACAGGCCGGTTGAGAGTGAGCAGTTCTTC. The chain links TRBV7-9 to TRBJ2-1; tentatively, D is TRBD1 (6 bases). CDR1 and CDR2 (germline): SEHNR, FQNEAQ (reference sequence). Trimming pared 4 bases from V and 9 bases from J, leaving 31 bases between. The CDR3 is 19 residues long.

The genes are TRBV5-4 and TRBJ2-3; no clear D gene. CDR1 SGHNT and CDR2 YYREEE come from the germline V gene (reference sequence). The CDR3 loop spans 15 amino acids. V lost 4 bases to trimming and J lost 5 bases, with 17 bases between them. CDR3 region: CASSPVGSPGDTQYF. In DNA, the CDR3 is TGTGCCAGCAGCCCCGTCGGCTCGCCGGGAGATACGCAGTATTTT.

J is TRBJ2-3 and V is TRBV6-1; the match to TRBD2 covers 10 bases. The germline gives CDR1 MNHNS, CDR2 SASEGT. The CDR3 extends over 16 amino acids. J was trimmed by 4 bases and V by 1 base; bases with no gene match: 5. Here the CDR3 reads CASSEGTSGKADTQYF. The CDR3 DNA reads TGTGCCAGCAGTGAAGGAACTAGCGGGAAGGCAGATACGCAGTATTTT.

This sequence joins TRBV15 and TRBJ1-1, with 7 positions matching TRBD1. Germline CDR1 LNHNV, CDR2 YYDKDF (reference sequence). This CDR3 contains 15 residues. V lost 7 bases, J lost 5 bases, and 13 bases stayed unmatched. The CDR3 DNA reads TGTGCCACCACTCGGTCAGGGGGTGATTGGACTGAAGCTTTCTTT. Amino acid sequence: CATTRSGGDWTEAFF.

The CDR3 DNA sequence: TGTGCCAGTAGTATAAGTGGCCGTAGCTCCTACAATGAGCAGTTCTTC. Translating gives CASSISGRSSYNEQFF. This chain links TRBV19 with TRBJ2-1; no reliable D call. Looked up from germline, CDR1 is LNHDA and CDR2 is SQIVND (reference sequence). V was cut by 2 bases and J by 0 bases, with 11 bases left in between. The CDR3 runs 16 residues.

On this clone itself: At the DNA level, this CDR3 is encoded by other sequences in the same sample as well. V gene TRBV27 combines with J gene TRBJ2-7; 8 bases are a match to TRBD1. CDR1 is MNHEY, CDR2 SMNVEV, per germline (reference sequence). CDR3 length: 15 residues. V dropped 5 bases and J dropped 0; count of bases not matched to a gene: 6. CDR3 DNA: TGTGCCAGCAGTCTCTCCGGACAGGGCTCCTACGAGCAGTACTTC. Its translation is CASSLSGQGSYEQYF.

This CDR3 reads CASSLPRRDRGSYEQYF. Written as DNA, the CDR3 is TGTGCCAGCAGCTTGCCGAGGCGGGACAGGGGCTCCTACGAGCAGTACTTC. The rearrangement uses TRBV7-8 and TRBJ2-7; 10 bases align to TRBD1. Unmatched junction bases numbered 8, after V lost 3 bases and J lost 0 bases. This CDR3 has 17 amino acids. CDR1 and CDR2 (germline): SGHVS, FQNEAQ.

This chain joins TRBV19 and TRBJ2-1; 7 bases agree with TRBD1. The trim removed 1 base at V and 4 bases at J, leaving 7 bases unmatched. Germline-derived CDR1 and CDR2 are LNHDA and SQIVND (reference sequence). This CDR3 has 16 amino acids. This chain's CDR3 is CASSIGIRDRYNEQFF. The CDR3 nucleotides read TGTGCCAGTAGTATAGGTATACGGGACAGATACAATGAGCAGTTCTTC.

The chain employs TRBV5-4 and TRBJ2-1; no reliable D call. The germline CDR1 and CDR2 sequences are SGHNT and YYREEE (reference sequence). The CDR3 loop spans 13 amino acids. With 4 bases removed from V and 0 bases from J, the gap between germline ends came to 5 bases. The CDR3 region is CASSPSSYNEQFF. In nucleotides, the CDR3 is TGTGCCAGCAGCCCGAGCTCCTACAATGAGCAGTTCTTC. Looking up the rest from reference TRBV5-4 and TRBJ2-1 gives the full variable domain: ETGVTQSPTHLIKTRGQQVTLRCSSQSGHNTVSWYQQALGQGPQFIFQYYREEENGRGNFPPRFSGLQFPNYSSELNVNALELDDSALYLCASSPSSYNEQFFGPGTRLTVL.

The V and J genes are TRBV6-1 and TRBJ2-2; 10 positions match TRBD2. The junction had 3 bases not matched to a gene; V was cut back by 8 bases and J by 0 bases. Germline V lookup: CDR1 MNHNS, CDR2 SASEGT. The CDR3 sequence is 15 residues long. The CDR3 DNA follows: TGTGCCAGCCGCGGACTAGCGGCGAACACCGGGGAGCTGTTTTTT. This sequence encodes CASRGLAANTGELFF.

The chain has TRBV5-4 and TRBJ2-1, with 11 bases matching TRBD2. Germline CDR1 SGHNT, CDR2 YYREEE (reference sequence). V lost 10 bases, J lost 4 bases, and 10 bases stayed unmatched. The CDR3 totals 15 residues. This chain's CDR3 is CAAGVAGGPYNEQFF. In nucleotides, the CDR3 is TGTGCCGCCGGGGTAGCGGGAGGGCCATACAATGAGCAGTTCTTC.

This chain links TRBV7-9 with TRBJ1-1; TRBD1 matches 9 bases. Germline CDR1 reads SEHNR; CDR2 reads FQNEAQ (reference sequence). The CDR3 contains 18 residues. The V segment lost 5 bases and the J segment 0 bases; nucleotides outside the gene matches: 13. Here the CDR3 reads CASSKTGTGKKMNTEAFF. The CDR3 DNA follows: TGTGCCAGCAGCAAAACCGGGACAGGGAAGAAAATGAACACTGAAGCTTTCTTT. Full variable domain (remainder filled in from reference TRBV7-9 and TRBJ1-1): DTGVSQNPRHKITKRGQNVTFRCDPISEHNRLYWYRQTLGQGPEFLTYFQNEAQLEKSRLLSDRFSAERPKGSFSTLEIQRTEQGDSAMYLCASSKTGTGKKMNTEAFFGQGTRLTVV.

This chain connects TRBV4-3 to TRBJ2-7, with 8 bases fitting TRBD2. V trimming: 2 bases; J trimming: 1 base; junction bases outside the gene matches: 7. This CDR3 is 16 amino acids long. The V gene's germline CDR1 is LGHNA and CDR2 YSLEER. Here the CDR3 reads CASSQSISGTSYEQYF. The CDR3 region has the DNA TGCGCCAGCAGCCAATCCATTAGCGGGACTTCCTACGAGCAGTACTTC.

V and J are TRBV7-9 and TRBJ2-7; 10 bases agree with TRBD1. The CDR3 is 15 residues long. Germline trimming cut 4 bases from V and 0 bases from J; bases unmatched to any gene: 3. Germline-derived CDR1 and CDR2 are SEHNR and FQNEAQ (reference sequence). CDR3 DNA: TGTGCCAGCAGCTACCGGGACAGGGGCTCCTACGAGCAGTACTTC. Translation: CASSYRDRGSYEQYF. Full variable domain (rest looked up from reference TRBV7-9 and TRBJ2-7): DTGVSQNPRHKITKRGQNVTFRCDPISEHNRLYWYRQTLGQGPEFLTYFQNEAQLEKSRLLSDRFSAERPKGSFSTLEIQRTEQGDSAMYLCASSYRDRGSYEQYFGPGTRLTVT.

V gene TRBV27 combines with J gene TRBJ2-1; 14 bases match TRBD2. After removal of 4 bases from V and 5 bases from J, the junction contained 4 bases not matched to a gene. The CDR3 has 16 residues. The germline CDR1 and CDR2 sequences are MNHEY and SMNVEV (reference sequence). The DNA of the CDR3 is TGTGCCAGCAGTTCCGGACTAGCGGGAGGTCACAATGAGCAGTTCTTC. Translation: CASSSGLAGGHNEQFF.

The rearrangement links TRBV28 to TRBJ2-1; D uncertain. V dropped 3 bases and J dropped 12 bases, with 9 bases sitting between them. The CDR3 length is 11 residues. The germline CDR1 and CDR2 sequences are MDHEN and SYDVKM. This CDR3 reads CASSFLQWQFF. CDR3 nucleotide sequence: TGTGCCAGCAGTTTTTTACAGTGGCAGTTCTTC.

On this clone: In the same sample, other DNA sequences code for this CDR3. This chain joins TRBV4-1 and TRBJ1-2; TRBD1 is a possible D gene (5 bases). The CDR3 sequence is 14 residues long. Germline CDR1 and CDR2: MGHRA and YSYEKL. V shed 1 base and J shed 5 bases, with 11 bases lying between them. The CDR3 coding sequence is TGCGCCAGCAGCCAAGTTCAGGGTGATTATGGCTACACCTTC. It yields the protein CASSQVQGDYGYTF.

This clone was found once. The chain couples TRBV4-1 to TRBJ2-1; 8 bases are a match to TRBD2. Germline-derived CDR1 and CDR2 are MGHRA and YSYEKL. The CDR3 covers 15 residues. V lost 8 bases, J lost 2 bases, and 8 bases stayed unmatched. The CDR3 protein is CASSLGGGTYNEQFF. DNA of the CDR3: TGCGCCAGCTCCCTTGGCGGGGGGACCTACAATGAGCAGTTCTTC.

The rearrangement joins TRBV9 to TRBJ1-4, with 7 positions matching TRBD1. Unmatched junction bases numbered 4, after V lost 4 bases and J lost 1 base. The CDR3 extends over 15 amino acids. CDR1 is SGDLS, CDR2 YYNGEE, per germline. CDR3 in amino acids: CASSSYRGTNEKLFF. The CDR3 nucleotides read TGTGCCAGCAGCTCCTACAGGGGAACTAATGAAAAACTGTTTTTT.

The gene calls are TRBV7-2 and TRBJ2-1, with D possibly called TRBD1 or TRBD2 (5 bases each). This CDR3 region has 14 residues. V shed 5 bases and J shed 7 bases, with 15 bases lying between them. Per germline, CDR1 SGHTA and CDR2 FQGNSA. DNA of the CDR3: TGTGCCAGCAGCCCGGGACCTGGCCGGAATGAGCAGTTCTTC. This codes for CASSPGPGRNEQFF.